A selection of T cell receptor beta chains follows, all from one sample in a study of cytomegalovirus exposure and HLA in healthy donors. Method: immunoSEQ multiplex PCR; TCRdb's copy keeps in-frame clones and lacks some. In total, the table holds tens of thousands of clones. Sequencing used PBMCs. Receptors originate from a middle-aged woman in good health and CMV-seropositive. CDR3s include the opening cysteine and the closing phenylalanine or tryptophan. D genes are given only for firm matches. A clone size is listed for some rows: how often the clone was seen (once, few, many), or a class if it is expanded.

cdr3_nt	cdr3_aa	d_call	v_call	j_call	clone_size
TGTGCCACCAGTCCCGGACTAGCGGGAGAGACCCAGTACTTC	CATSPGLAGETQYF	TRBD2	TRBV15	TRBJ2-5	.
TGCAGCGTGCAAGGGACAAACGGCAAGAACATTCAGTACTTC	CSVQGTNGKNIQYF	.	TRBV29-1	TRBJ2-4	.
TGTGCCAGAAGCCTGGCAGATGAAAGCTACGAGCAGTACTTC	CARSLADESYEQYF	.	TRBV5-3	TRBJ2-7	.
TGTGCCAGCAGGGTCGACAGGGACGGATCACCCCTCCACTTT	CASRVDRDGSPLHF	TRBD1	TRBV28	TRBJ1-6	.
TGTGCCACCGGGGGTGAGTTGAACACTGAAGCTTTCTTT	CATGGELNTEAFF	.	TRBV19	TRBJ1-1	.
TGTGCCAGTAGTATAGGACCGTCGAACTACTACGAGCAGTACTTC	CASSIGPSNYYEQYF	.	TRBV19	TRBJ2-7	.
TGTGCCAGCAGTGGGGACACCGGGATTTCACCCCTCCACTTT	CASSGDTGISPLHF	.	TRBV6-5	TRBJ1-6	.
TGTGCCAGCAGTTCCCCCGGTCCAGATACGCAGTATTTT	CASSSPGPDTQYF	.	TRBV28	TRBJ2-3	.
TGCGCCAGCAGCCAAGGCACACTAGCGGGGACAGATACGCAGTATTTT	CASSQGTLAGTDTQYF	TRBD2	TRBV4-1	TRBJ2-3	.
TGTGCCAGCAGTCTTGAGGCCGGGGAGCTGTTTTTT	CASSLEAGELFF	.	TRBV9	TRBJ2-2	.
TGTGCCAGCAGCGTAGCCCCCGGGAGCTCCTACGAGCAGTACTTC	CASSVAPGSSYEQYF	.	TRBV9	TRBJ2-7	.
TGCAGCCACCCTCAACGAGGCGGGCTGAGGGAGACCCAGTACTTC	CSHPQRGGLRETQYF	.	TRBV29-1	TRBJ2-5	.
TGTGCCAGCAGCACAGACACCGCACACGAGCAGTACTTC	CASSTDTAHEQYF	.	TRBV7-3	TRBJ2-7	.
TGTGCCAGCTCACCACGGCCGGCGGGAGCTGGAACAGATACGCAGTATTTT	CASSPRPAGAGTDTQYF	TRBD2	TRBV18	TRBJ2-3	.
TGTGCCAGCAGCCAAGAAGGCAGGGGGGATGGCTACACCTTC	CASSQEGRGDGYTF	TRBD1	TRBV4-2	TRBJ1-2	.
TGTGCCAGCAGGTTAGCGGGAGTTGACAATAAGCAGTTCTTC	CASRLAGVDNKQFF	TRBD2	TRBV7-2	TRBJ2-1	.
TGTGCCAGCAGCTTGGTAGGTGGGGGGGCCAAAAACATTCAGTACTTC	CASSLVGGGAKNIQYF	.	TRBV5-5	TRBJ2-4	.
TGCGCCAGCAGCGCCGGACAGGTCGCGACCGGGGAGCTGTTTTTT	CASSAGQVATGELFF	TRBD1	TRBV5-1	TRBJ2-2	.
TGTGCCAGCAGCTTAGGACAGGGAGACACTGAAGCTTTCTTT	CASSLGQGDTEAFF	TRBD1	TRBV7-9	TRBJ1-1	.
TGTGCCAGCAGCGTAGGGCACACCGGGGAGCTGTTTTTT	CASSVGHTGELFF	.	TRBV9	TRBJ2-2	.
TGTGCCAGCAGTTTAGTGGGGGGGCCGGGGAATGAGCAGTTCTTC	CASSLVGGPGNEQFF	.	TRBV28	TRBJ2-1	.
TGCGCCAGCAGCCAAGATTATAGAGACTCTAACGAAAAACTGTTTTTT	CASSQDYRDSNEKLFF	.	TRBV4-3	TRBJ1-4	.
TGTGCCAGCAGAGATGCTAGCGGGGGGGCGGGTGAGCAGTTCTTC	CASRDASGGAGEQFF	TRBD2	TRBV11-2	TRBJ2-1	.
TGTGCCAGCAGTTTACCCACTAACTATGGCTACACCTTC	CASSLPTNYGYTF	.	TRBV28	TRBJ1-2	.
TGCGCCAGCAGCTTCGCCGGGACTAGCGGGGGAGGTTCCGGGGAGCTGTTTTTT	CASSFAGTSGGGSGELFF	TRBD2	TRBV5-1	TRBJ2-2	.
TGTGCCAGCAGCTTAGACCCAGGGGGGCATGGCTACACCTTC	CASSLDPGGHGYTF	TRBD1	TRBV7-6	TRBJ1-2	.
TGTGCCAGCAGCTTGGGGACAGGTGATGGCTACACCTTC	CASSLGTGDGYTF	TRBD1	TRBV7-6	TRBJ1-2	.
TGTGCCAGCAGCTCCGGACTAGCGGGAGTCAAGACAGATACGCAGTATTTT	CASSSGLAGVKTDTQYF	TRBD2	TRBV7-3	TRBJ2-3	.
TGTGCCAGCAGTGAAGTGGGACTAGCGGGGGGGCTAATCGGGGAGCTGTTTTTT	CASSEVGLAGGLIGELFF	TRBD2	TRBV2	TRBJ2-2	.
TGCGCCAGCAGCCAAGAGAGACTAGTCGCCTACGAGCAGTACTTC	CASSQERLVAYEQYF	.	TRBV4-3	TRBJ2-7	.
TGTGCCAGCAGCCAAGAGGGCGGGGGGTCCTACAATGAGCAGTTCTTC	CASSQEGGGSYNEQFF	TRBD2	TRBV4-2	TRBJ2-1	.
TGTGCCAGCAGTCCACATCTAGCGGGGTACACAGATAAGCAGTATTTT	CASSPHLAGYTDKQYF	TRBD2	TRBV28	TRBJ2-3	.
TGTGCCAGCAGGGGACAGAAAGGGAGCAATCAGCCCCAGCATTTT	CASRGQKGSNQPQHF	TRBD1	TRBV2	TRBJ1-5	medium-sized
TGTGCCAGCAAGGTGGCAGGGGGGACCGGGGAGCTGTTTTTT	CASKVAGGTGELFF	.	TRBV6-5	TRBJ2-2	.
TGTGCCAGCAGCCAAGCCGGGGGGGTCGGGTCACCCCTCCACTTT	CASSQAGGVGSPLHF	.	TRBV7-9	TRBJ1-6	.
TGTGCCAGCAGTTTTTCACCGGTCTACGAGCAGTACTTC	CASSFSPVYEQYF	.	TRBV28	TRBJ2-7	.
TGTGCCAGCAGTGAGGATCTCGGGACAGGGGCTTACGAGCAGTACTTC	CASSEDLGTGAYEQYF	TRBD1	TRBV6-1	TRBJ2-7	.
TGCGCCAGCAGCTTGGTAGGGGGCAGGGGAGGGAACACTGAAGCTTTCTTT	CASSLVGGRGGNTEAFF	TRBD1	TRBV5-1	TRBJ1-1	.
TGTGCCAGCAGTTATAGCCAGTCCTATAATTCACCCCTCCACTTT	CASSYSQSYNSPLHF	.	TRBV6-6	TRBJ1-6	.
TGTGCCTGGACTAGCGGGAGCCCCAGCTCCTACGAGCAGTACTTC	CAWTSGSPSSYEQYF	TRBD2	TRBV30	TRBJ2-7	.
TGCAGCGTTGTCTACGGGCAAGAGACCCAGTACTTC	CSVVYGQETQYF	.	TRBV29-1	TRBJ2-5	.
TGTGCCAGTACTGACACTAGCTATGGCTACACCTTC	CASTDTSYGYTF	.	TRBV28	TRBJ1-2	.
TGTGCCAGCAGTGATACCCACAGGGTCGGGGGGACCTACGAGCAGTACTTC	CASSDTHRVGGTYEQYF	.	TRBV6-1	TRBJ2-7	.
TGTGCCAGCAGCTTAGACATTCTTGACTACACCTTC	CASSLDILDYTF	.	TRBV7-2	TRBJ1-2	.
TGTGCCTGGAGTGGGAACAGGGTGAACACTGAAGCTTTCTTT	CAWSGNRVNTEAFF	.	TRBV30	TRBJ1-1	.
TGTGCCAGCAGCTTAATTCTAGCGGGGGGGCGGGAGCAGTTCTTC	CASSLILAGGREQFF	TRBD2	TRBV11-1	TRBJ2-1	.
TGCGCCAGCAGCTTGGGTAGCCAGAACAATGAGCAGTTCTTC	CASSLGSQNNEQFF	.	TRBV5-1	TRBJ2-1	.
TGTGCCAGCACCAGCCGGGACACCTCCTACAATGAGCAGTTCTTC	CASTSRDTSYNEQFF	.	TRBV28	TRBJ2-1	.
TGTGCCAGCAGCTTAGGGGCTAGCGGAAACAATGAGCAGTTCTTC	CASSLGASGNNEQFF	TRBD2	TRBV7-8	TRBJ2-1	.
TGTGCCAGCAGCTTAGAGGGACAGGGGCAAGAGACCCAGTACTTC	CASSLEGQGQETQYF	TRBD1	TRBV7-9	TRBJ2-5	.
TGTGCCATCAGTATGGGTAAGGGACAGAACGTCGACGAGCAGTACTTC	CAISMGKGQNVDEQYF	TRBD1	TRBV10-3	TRBJ2-7	.
TGCAGCGTTGGACAGGGAAAGGGCGAGCAGTACTTC	CSVGQGKGEQYF	TRBD1	TRBV29-1	TRBJ2-7	.
TGTGCCAGCAGCATACGTGGGACTACCCGAGCAGATACGCAGTATTTT	CASSIRGTTRADTQYF	TRBD2	TRBV14	TRBJ2-3	.